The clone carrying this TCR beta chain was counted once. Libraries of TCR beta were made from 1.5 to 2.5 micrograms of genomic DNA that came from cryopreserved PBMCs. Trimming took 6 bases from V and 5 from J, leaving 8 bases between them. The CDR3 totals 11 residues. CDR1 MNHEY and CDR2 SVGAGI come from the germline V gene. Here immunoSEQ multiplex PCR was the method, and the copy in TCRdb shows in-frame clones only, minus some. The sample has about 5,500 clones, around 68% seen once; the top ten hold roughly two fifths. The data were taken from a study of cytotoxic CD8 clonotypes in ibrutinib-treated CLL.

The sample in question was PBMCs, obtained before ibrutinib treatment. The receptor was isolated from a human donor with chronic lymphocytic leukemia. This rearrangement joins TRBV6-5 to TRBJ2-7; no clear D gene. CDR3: CASSPRHEQYF. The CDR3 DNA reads TGTGCCAGCAGCCCGCGCCACGAGCAGTACTTC.